The 7 T cell receptor beta chains below come from one sample, sequenced in a study of CD4+ T cells in melanoma. The assay was immunoSEQ multiplex PCR, and TCRdb's table has in-frame clones only and misses some. The sample contains around 100,000 clones, 92% of which appear only once. Sequenced sample: peripheral blood. These receptor sequences come from a human donor with melanoma.

The sample holds one count of this clone. The chain couples TRBV29-1 to TRBJ2-2; the D is unclear. CDR3 size: 14 residues. Deletions cut 4 bases from V and 5 bases from J, with 14 bases between. CDR1 and CDR2 (germline): SQVTM, ANQGSEA. CDR3 protein: CSVGPFSATGELFF. The CDR3, as DNA: TGCAGCGTTGGTCCCTTCAGCGCGACCGGGGAGCTGTTTTTT.

This clone came up a few times. This sequence joins TRBV5-6 and TRBJ2-6, with 8 bases matching TRBD2. CDR1 and CDR2 (germline): SGHDT, YYEEEE. The junction had 2 bases not matched to a gene; V was cut back by 4 bases and J by 5 bases. The CDR3 is 14 amino acids. The CDR3, as DNA: TGTGCCAGCAGCCGGGGGGGGTGGGCCAACGTCCTGACTTTC. It specifies CASSRGGWANVLTF.

J is TRBJ2-1 and V is TRBV2, with a weak D call TRBD1 (6 bases). The CDR3 is made up of 15 amino acids. Trimming took 7 bases from V and 1 from J, leaving 14 bases between them. Germline loops: CDR1 SNHLY, CDR2 FYNNEI. The CDR3 nucleotides are TGTGCCAGCACCCCGAGGACAGTTTCCTACAATGAGCAGTTCTTC. This encodes CASTPRTVSYNEQFF.

The CDR3 DNA reads as TGTGCCAGCAGCAAACCGGGACTAGGGATGGAGACCCAGTACTTC. This sequence encodes CASSKPGLGMETQYF. The rearrangement joins TRBV5-4 to TRBJ2-5, with TRBD2 matching over 8 bases. The germline V gene has CDR1 SGHNT and CDR2 YYREEE (reference sequence). There are 15 residues in the CDR3. Germline trimming cut 4 bases from V and 5 bases from J; bases unmatched to any gene: 10. Variable domain in full (rest from reference TRBV5-4 and TRBJ2-5): ETGVTQSPTHLIKTRGQQVTLRCSSQSGHNTVSWYQQALGQGPQFIFQYYREEENGRGNFPPRFSGLQFPNYSSELNVNALELDDSALYLCASSKPGLGMETQYFGPGTRLLVL.

This clone was counted a single time. CDR3 protein: CASSRTRPPLVNEQFF. DNA of the CDR3: TGTGCCAGCAGTAGAACTAGACCCCCTCTAGTAAATGAGCAGTTCTTC. The gene calls are TRBV27 and TRBJ2-1, with a possible D match to TRBD2 (5 bases). The CDR3 sequence is 16 residues long. V shed 5 bases and J shed 7 bases, with 21 bases lying between them. The germline V gene has CDR1 MNHEY and CDR2 SMNVEV (reference sequence).

V and J are TRBV9 and TRBJ1-2, with D tentatively TRBD1 (5 bases). V lost 0 bases and J lost 0, with 9 bases in between. The CDR3 covers 15 residues. In germline, CDR1 is SGDLS, CDR2 YYNGEE. CDR3 DNA sequence: TGTGCCAGCAGCGTAGTGGGGGAAGCTAACTATGGCTACACCTTC. Protein: CASSVVGEANYGYTF.

This chain joins TRBV11-2 and TRBJ2-7; D remains ambiguous. The V end was cut by 4 bases, the J end by 7 bases, with 11 bases between. Per the germline V gene, CDR1 is SGHAT and CDR2 is FQNNGV. The CDR3 length is 12 residues. CDR3 amino acids: CASSSIPWEQYF. CDR3 nucleotides: TGTGCCAGCAGCTCGATACCGTGGGAGCAGTACTTC.